This TCR beta chain derives from a study of radiation and T cells in renal cell carcinoma. Findings and caveats of the study: In blood, top tumor clones expanded by 2 weeks, shrinking by 4.

CDR3 length: 12 amino acids. V was clipped by 3 bases and J by 8 bases, with 10 bases between them. Germline V gene lookup returns CDR1 SGHTA and CDR2 FQGNSA. Concerning this clone: Its antigen is unidentified.

TCRdb's table, derived via immunoSEQ multiplex PCR, lists solely in-frame clones and lacks some. The table lists 20,000 to 30,000 clones, over 75% of them singletons. Time point denoted: blood 2 weeks post-SBRT. The treatment: 15 Gy SBRT to primary tumor, nephrectomy 4 weeks later. The patient's renal cell carcinoma had clear cell pathology. The chain uses TRBV7-2 and TRBJ1-2; no reliable D call. The input for sequencing was blood, taken from a patient whose treatment included radiotherapy and nephrectomy. The receptor was derived from a man aged 55 to 70 with renal cell carcinoma. The CDR3 nucleotides are TGTGCCAGCAGCTTTTACACGGGCGGCTACACCTTC. It encodes CASSFYTGGYTF.